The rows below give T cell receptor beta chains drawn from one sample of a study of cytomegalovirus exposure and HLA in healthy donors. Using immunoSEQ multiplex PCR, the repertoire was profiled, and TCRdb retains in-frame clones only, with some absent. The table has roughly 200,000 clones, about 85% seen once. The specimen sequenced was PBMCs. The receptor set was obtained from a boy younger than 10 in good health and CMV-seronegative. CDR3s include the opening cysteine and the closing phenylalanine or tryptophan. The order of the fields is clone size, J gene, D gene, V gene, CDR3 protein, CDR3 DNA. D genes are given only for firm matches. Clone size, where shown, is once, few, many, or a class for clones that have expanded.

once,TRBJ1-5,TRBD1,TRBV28,CASSRDSNNQPQHF,TGTGCCAGCAGTAGGGACAGTAACAATCAGCCCCAGCATTTT
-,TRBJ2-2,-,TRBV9,CASSVRTGVGELFF,TGTGCCAGCAGCGTACGTACGGGGGTGGGGGAGCTGTTTTTT
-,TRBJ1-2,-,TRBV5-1,CASARGTTNYGYTF,TGCGCCAGCGCCCGAGGGACAACGAACTATGGCTACACCTTC
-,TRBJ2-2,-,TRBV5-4,CASSLSVSGGELFF,TGTGCCAGCAGCTTGTCCGTGTCAGGCGGGGAGCTGTTTTTT
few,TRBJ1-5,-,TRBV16,CASSQDNHQPQHF,TGTGCCAGCAGCCAGGACAACCATCAGCCCCAGCATTTT
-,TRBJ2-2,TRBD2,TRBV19,CASSRTRSTGELFF,TGTGCCAGTAGCAGGACTAGATCCACCGGGGAGCTGTTTTTT
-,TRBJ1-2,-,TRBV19,CASTAGSDGYTF,TGTGCCAGTACCGCAGGTTCGGATGGCTACACCTTC
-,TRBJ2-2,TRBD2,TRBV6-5,CASSYFGGGNTGELFF,TGTGCCAGCAGTTACTTTGGCGGGGGAAACACCGGGGAGCTGTTTTTT
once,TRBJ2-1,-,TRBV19,CASSTTPGLDEQFF,TGTGCCAGTAGTACCACACCCGGACTCGATGAGCAGTTCTTC
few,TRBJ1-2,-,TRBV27,CASSLEACYTF,TGTGCCAGCAGTTTAGAAGCCTGCTACACCTTC
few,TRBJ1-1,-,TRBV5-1,CASSLGGSNTEAFF,TGCGCCAGCAGCTTAGGGGGATCAAACACTGAAGCTTTCTTT
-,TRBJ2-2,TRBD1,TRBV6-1,CASSAHRGHNTGELFF,TGTGCCAGCAGTGCGCACAGGGGCCACAACACCGGGGAGCTGTTTTTT
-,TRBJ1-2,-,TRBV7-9,CASSLGGANYGYTF,TGTGCCAGCAGCTTAGGGGGAGCTAACTATGGCTACACCTTC
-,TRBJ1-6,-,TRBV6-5,CASTRDTNSPLHF,TGTGCCAGCACCCGGGACACTAATTCACCCCTCCACTTT
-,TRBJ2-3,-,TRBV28,CASSPPGTDTQYF,TGTGCCAGCAGTCCCCCCGGCACAGATACGCAGTATTTT
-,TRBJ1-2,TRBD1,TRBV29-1,CSVGTGTGAYSGYTF,TGCAGCGTTGGGACAGGGACAGGGGCCTACTCGGGCTACACCTTC
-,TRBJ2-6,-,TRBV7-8,CASSLRGRLGSGANVLTF,TGTGCCAGCAGCTTAAGAGGCAGATTAGGCTCTGGGGCCAACGTCCTGACTTTC
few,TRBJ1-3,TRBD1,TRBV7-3,CASSADRGRNTIYF,TGTGCCAGCAGCGCGGACAGGGGTAGAAACACCATATATTTT
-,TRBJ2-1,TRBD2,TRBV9,CASRGSGRNEQFF,TGTGCCAGCAGAGGTAGCGGGAGGAATGAGCAGTTCTTC
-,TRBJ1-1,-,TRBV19,CASSLGGGRVNTEAFF,TGTGCCAGTAGTCTCGGCGGGGGCAGAGTGAACACTGAAGCTTTCTTT
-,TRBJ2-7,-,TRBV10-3,CAISVHLSVYEQYF,TGTGCCATCAGTGTGCACCTTAGTGTCTACGAGCAGTACTTC
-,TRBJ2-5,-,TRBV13,CASSLVTVQETQYF,TGTGCCAGCAGCTTAGTGACAGTTCAAGAGACCCAGTACTTC
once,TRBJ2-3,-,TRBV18,CASSPLVIEVGTDTQYF,TGTGCCAGCTCACCACTGGTAATAGAGGTAGGCACAGATACGCAGTATTTT
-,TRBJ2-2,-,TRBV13,CASSPEGRGGELFF,TGTGCCAGCAGCCCCGAGGGCCGGGGCGGGGAGCTGTTTTTT
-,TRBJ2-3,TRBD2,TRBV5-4,CASSSSSTSGRGVADTQYF,TGTGCCAGCAGCTCCTCATCGACTAGCGGGAGGGGTGTAGCAGATACGCAGTATTTT
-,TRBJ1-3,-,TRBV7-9,CASSPERGISGNTIYF,TGTGCCAGCAGCCCGGAGAGAGGGATCTCTGGAAACACCATATATTTT
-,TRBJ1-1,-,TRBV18,CASSPLYPGREAFF,TGTGCCAGCTCACCATTATACCCCGGGAGGGAGGCTTTCTTT
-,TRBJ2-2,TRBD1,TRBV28,CASSFPGTGNTGELFF,TGTGCCAGCAGTTTCCCCGGGACAGGGAACACCGGGGAGCTGTTTTTT
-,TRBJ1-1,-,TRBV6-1,CASRDPGGGSEAFF,TGTGCCAGCAGAGACCCGGGGGGGGGTTCTGAAGCTTTCTTT
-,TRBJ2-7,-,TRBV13,CASSLAVLGGFDEQYF,TGTGCCAGCAGCTTAGCCGTCTTAGGAGGGTTCGACGAGCAGTACTTC
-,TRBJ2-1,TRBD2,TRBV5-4,CASSWGTSGMGDEQFF,TGTGCCAGCAGCTGGGGGACTAGCGGGATGGGGGATGAGCAGTTCTTC
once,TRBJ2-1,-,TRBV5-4,CASRPDWKSSYNEQFF,TGTGCCAGCAGACCCGACTGGAAGAGCTCCTACAATGAGCAGTTCTTC